This passage covers 6 T cell receptor beta chains from one sample sequenced in a study of siplizumab effects on memory and regulatory T cells. Assay used: immunoSEQ multiplex PCR; TCRdb lists only in-frame clones, some missing. The profile shows about 87,000 clones, over 80% of them singletons. Sample: Tregs sorted from blood. These receptors originate from a human donor in good health.

The chain joins TRBV10-3 to TRBJ2-5; tentative D call: TRBD2 (6 bases). The length of the CDR3 is 12 residues. V was clipped by 11 bases and J by 1 base, with 11 bases between them. Germline CDR1 reads ENHRY; CDR2 reads SYGVKD. The CDR3 DNA follows: TGTGCCCACGGAGGGGTCCAAGAGACCCAGTACTTC. This encodes CAHGGVQETQYF.

The sample holds a few counts of this clone. This chain links TRBV10-1 with TRBJ1-1, with TRBD1 matching over 7 bases. This CDR3 is 12 amino acids long. V gave up 3 bases and J gave up 7 bases; unmatched junction bases: 2. Germline V gene data show CDR1 as WNHNN and CDR2 as SYGVQD (reference sequence). The CDR3 reads CASSEGGSEAFF. In DNA, the CDR3 is TGCGCCAGCAGTGAAGGGGGCAGTGAAGCTTTCTTT.

The CDR3 is CASSQHGGHGVEAFF. CDR3 DNA: TGTGCCAGCAGCCAGCACGGGGGTCATGGGGTTGAAGCTTTCTTT. The chain recombines TRBV7-8 with TRBJ1-1, with D possibly TRBD1 on 5 matching bases. From germline, CDR1 is SGHVS and CDR2 FQNEAQ. The CDR3 spans 15 residues. V was shortened by 5 bases and J by 7 bases, with 20 bases between the two germline ends.

This chain links TRBV2 with TRBJ2-4, with D maybe TRBD1 (6 bases). Germline V CDR1 and CDR2: SNHLY, FYNNEI. This CDR3 has 16 residues. V was clipped by 6 bases and J by 0 bases, with 15 bases between them. CDR3 sequence (DNA): TGTGCCAGCAGCCTCACAGGGATCCTAGCCAAAAACATTCAGTACTTC. Protein product: CASSLTGILAKNIQYF.

V is TRBV5-6 and J is TRBJ2-3; no clear D. The V and J ends lost 1 base and 6 bases respectively, with 12 bases between them. Germline CDR1 SGHDT, CDR2 YYEEEE. This CDR3 has 14 amino acids. DNA for the CDR3: TGTGCCAGCAGCTTGTCCGTACCCAGGGATACGCAGTATTTT. Residues: CASSLSVPRDTQYF. Complete variable domain (other parts from reference TRBV5-6 and TRBJ2-3): DAGVTQSPTHLIKTRGQQVTLRCSPKSGHDTVSWYQQALGQGPQFIFQYYEEEERQRGNFPDRFSGHQFPNYSSELNVNALLLGDSALYLCASSLSVPRDTQYFGPGTRLTVL.

This chain joins TRBV4-2 and TRBJ1-1; D is unclear. Between the trimmed V and J ends, which lost 0 bases and 3 bases, there was a span of 5 bases. The germline V gene has CDR1 LGHNA and CDR2 YNFKEQ. The CDR3 contains 13 residues. The CDR3 region has the DNA TGTGCCAGCAGCCAAGATCGTGACACTGAAGCTTTCTTT. Its protein product is CASSQDRDTEAFF.